The rows below give T cell receptor beta chains drawn from one sample of a study of blood T cell repertoires in COVID-19. The data were produced by immunoSEQ multiplex PCR, yet TCRdb's version contains in-frame clones alone and is incomplete. The profile shows roughly 290,000 clones, around 88% of them singletons. The sequencing input was peripheral blood. Receptor source: a man between 25 and 39 years old with acute or convalescent COVID-19. The CDR3 runs from the conserved cysteine through the conserved F or W. A D gene is named only where the DNA matches it firmly. Where a row states a size, it is once, few, many or the class of an expanded clone; other rows omit it.

d_call	j_call	v_call	clone_size	cdr3_aa	cdr3_nt
TRBD1	TRBJ2-3	TRBV29-1	NA	CSVQPGQPSTDTQYF	TGCAGCGTTCAACCGGGACAGCCGAGCACAGATACGCAGTATTTT
NA	TRBJ2-1	TRBV5-1	NA	CASSAGQTYNEQFF	TGCGCCAGCAGCGCGGGACAGACTTACAATGAGCAGTTCTTC
TRBD2	TRBJ2-3	TRBV11-2	NA	CASSTQLAGLADTQYF	TGTGCCAGCAGCACACAACTAGCGGGATTAGCAGATACGCAGTATTTT
TRBD2	TRBJ2-5	TRBV7-2	NA	CASSLLAGETQYF	TGTGCCAGCAGCTTACTAGCGGGAGAGACCCAGTACTTC
TRBD2	TRBJ2-7	TRBV2	NA	CASISLETSGTNSYEQYF	TGTGCCAGCATCAGTTTGGAGACTAGCGGGACAAACTCCTACGAGCAGTACTTC
TRBD2	TRBJ2-5	TRBV3-1/TRBV3-2	NA	CASSPSGRASGKETQYF	TGTGCCAGCAGCCCCTCCGGGCGGGCTAGCGGTAAAGAGACCCAGTACTTC
NA	TRBJ1-2	TRBV29-1	once	CSVGTTNYGYTF	TGCAGCGTGGGGACTACTAACTATGGCTACACCTTC
NA	TRBJ1-2	TRBV15	NA	CATSRGGGQERDTF	TGTGCCACCAGCAGAGGGGGGGGCCAGGAACGCGACACCTTC
TRBD2	TRBJ2-2	TRBV6-2/TRBV6-3	once	CASSHLAGLAGITGELFF	TGTGCCAGCAGTCATCTCGCTGGACTAGCGGGAATCACCGGGGAGCTGTTTTTT
TRBD1	TRBJ2-1	TRBV5-1	NA	CASSLVVGQGNEQFF	TGCGCCAGCAGCTTAGTAGTTGGACAGGGGAATGAGCAGTTCTTC
NA	TRBJ1-1	TRBV6-5	NA	CASSYSGDSNTEAFF	TGTGCCAGCAGTTACTCAGGGGACTCGAACACTGAAGCTTTCTTT
TRBD1	TRBJ1-1	TRBV30	NA	CAWRFIRTGPGNTEAFF	TGTGCCTGGAGATTCATCAGGACAGGGCCTGGGAACACTGAAGCTTTCTTT
NA	TRBJ2-3	TRBV7-6	NA	CASSRSWADTQYF	TGTGCCAGCAGCCGGAGTTGGGCAGATACGCAGTATTTT
NA	TRBJ1-2	TRBV11-1	NA	CASSFDRSGGYTF	TGTGCCAGCAGCTTTGACAGGTCCGGTGGCTACACCTTC
TRBD2	TRBJ2-3	TRBV3-1/TRBV3-2	NA	CASSQAGTSRDTQYF	TGTGCCAGCAGCCAAGCCGGGACTAGCAGAGATACGCAGTATTTT
NA	TRBJ2-7	TRBV7-6	NA	CASSRILGYEQYF	TGTGCCAGCAGTCGAATCCTCGGCTACGAGCAGTACTTC
TRBD2	TRBJ2-1	TRBV6-5	NA	CASSRTSGRFREQFF	TGTGCCAGCAGCCGGACTAGCGGGAGGTTCAGGGAGCAGTTCTTC
NA	TRBJ1-3	TRBV28	NA	CASSPLGLEVGNTIYF	TGTGCCAGCAGCCCGCTGGGGCTAGAGGTTGGAAACACCATATATTTT
TRBD1	TRBJ1-2	TRBV29-1	NA	CSGGGAQGNYGYTF	TGCAGCGGGGGTGGGGCACAGGGGAACTATGGCTACACCTTC